This T cell receptor (beta chain) was captured by sequencing in a study of T cells in Graves' hyperthyroidism and ophthalmopathy. Overall study context: Peripheral blood was secured at the point of initial diagnosis, before any treatment.

This CDR3 has 13 amino acids. Germline CDR1 and CDR2: SNHLY and FYNNEI. V dropped 6 bases and J dropped 3 bases, with 11 bases sitting between them. Amplified regions were TCR beta CDR3 sequences from RNA transcripts. HTBI primers were used for first-round RT-PCR of the TCR CDR3. A single record per CDR3 protein comes from TCRdb applying MiXCR to the multiplex PCR reads. The sample lists a few hundred thousand distinct CDR3 sequences, roughly 14% occurring once. This clonotype was detected many times. Its specificity is unknown. Study findings and constraints: A model of 13 V-J pairs discriminated ophthalmopathy from stable hyperthyroidism. Most thyroid clonotypes expanded above 0.001 appeared in blood too.

The rearrangement links TRBV2 to TRBJ1-1; D ambiguous. Specimen: blood. The TCR comes from a woman aged 18-30 years with Graves' hyperthyroidism. Here the CDR3 DNA reads TGTGCCAGCAGGGGAGTTGAGGACACTGAAGCTTTCTTT. Translation: CASRGVEDTEAFF.